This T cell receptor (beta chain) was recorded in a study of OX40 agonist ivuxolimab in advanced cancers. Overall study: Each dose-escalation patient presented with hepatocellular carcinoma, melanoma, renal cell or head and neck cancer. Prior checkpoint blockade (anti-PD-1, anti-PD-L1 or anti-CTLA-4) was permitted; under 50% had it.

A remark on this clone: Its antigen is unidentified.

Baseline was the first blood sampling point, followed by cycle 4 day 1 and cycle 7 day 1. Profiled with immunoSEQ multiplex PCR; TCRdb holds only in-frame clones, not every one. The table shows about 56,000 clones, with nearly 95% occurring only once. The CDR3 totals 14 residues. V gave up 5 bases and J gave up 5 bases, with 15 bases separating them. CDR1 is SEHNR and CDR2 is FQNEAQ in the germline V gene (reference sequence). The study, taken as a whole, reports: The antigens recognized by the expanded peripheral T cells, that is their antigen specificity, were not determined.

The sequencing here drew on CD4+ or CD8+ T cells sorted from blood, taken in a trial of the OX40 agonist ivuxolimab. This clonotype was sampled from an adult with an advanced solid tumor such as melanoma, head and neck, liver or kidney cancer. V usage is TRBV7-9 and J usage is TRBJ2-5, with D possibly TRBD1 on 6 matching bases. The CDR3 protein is CASSPNRARETQYF. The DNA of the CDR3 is TGTGCCAGCAGCCCTAACAGGGCGCGGGAGACCCAGTACTTC.